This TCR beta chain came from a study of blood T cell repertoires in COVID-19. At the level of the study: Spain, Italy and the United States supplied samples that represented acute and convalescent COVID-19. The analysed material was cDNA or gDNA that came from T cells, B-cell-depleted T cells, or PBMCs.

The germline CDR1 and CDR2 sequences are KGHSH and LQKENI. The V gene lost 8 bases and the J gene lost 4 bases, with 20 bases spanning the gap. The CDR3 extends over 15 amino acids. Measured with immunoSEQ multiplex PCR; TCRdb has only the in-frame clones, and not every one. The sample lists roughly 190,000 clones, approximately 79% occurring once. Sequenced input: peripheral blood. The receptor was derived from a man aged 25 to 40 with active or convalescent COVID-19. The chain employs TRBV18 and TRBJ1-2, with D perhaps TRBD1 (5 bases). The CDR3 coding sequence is TGTGCCAGCCAACGGGGGACGGACTCCTCCTATGGCTACACCTTC. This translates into CASQRGTDSSYGYTF.